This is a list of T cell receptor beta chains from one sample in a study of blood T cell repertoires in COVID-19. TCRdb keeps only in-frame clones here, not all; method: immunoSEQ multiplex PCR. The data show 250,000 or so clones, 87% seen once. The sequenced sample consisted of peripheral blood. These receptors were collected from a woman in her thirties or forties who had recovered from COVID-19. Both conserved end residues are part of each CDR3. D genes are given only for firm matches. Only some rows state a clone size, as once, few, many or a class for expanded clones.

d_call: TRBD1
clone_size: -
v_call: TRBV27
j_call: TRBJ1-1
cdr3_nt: TGTGCCAGCAGTTTCCGACAGGGCCGAGCTTTCTTT
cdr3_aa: CASSFRQGRAFF

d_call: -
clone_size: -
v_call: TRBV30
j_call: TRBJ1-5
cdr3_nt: TGTGCCTGGAGTGGAGAGAATAGCAATCAGCCCCAGCATTTT
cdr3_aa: CAWSGENSNQPQHF

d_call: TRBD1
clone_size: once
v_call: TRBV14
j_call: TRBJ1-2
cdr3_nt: TGTGCCAGCAGCCAGTTGACAGGGGCGAATGGCTACACCTTC
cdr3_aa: CASSQLTGANGYTF

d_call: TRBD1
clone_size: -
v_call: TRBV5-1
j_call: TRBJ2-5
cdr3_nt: TGCGCCAGCAGCTTACAGGGGAAGGAGACCCAGTACTTC
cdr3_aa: CASSLQGKETQYF

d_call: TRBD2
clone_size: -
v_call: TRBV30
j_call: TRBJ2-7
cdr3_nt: TGTGCCTGGAGTGTATCGGGGGGCTACGAGCAGTACTTC
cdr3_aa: CAWSVSGGYEQYF

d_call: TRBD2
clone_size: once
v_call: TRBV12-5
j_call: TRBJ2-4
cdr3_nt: TGTGCTAGTGCCCCGGCGTGGGGACTAGCAGCCAAAAACATTCAGTACTTC
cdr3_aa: CASAPAWGLAAKNIQYF

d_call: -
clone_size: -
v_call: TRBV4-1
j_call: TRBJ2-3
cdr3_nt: TGCGCCAGCACCGGCGGCGGAACAGATACGCAGTATTTT
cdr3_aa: CASTGGGTDTQYF

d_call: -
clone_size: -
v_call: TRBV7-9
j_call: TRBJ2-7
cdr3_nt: TGTGCCAGCAGCTTAGAGCAGGGGCGGCAGTACTTC
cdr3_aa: CASSLEQGRQYF

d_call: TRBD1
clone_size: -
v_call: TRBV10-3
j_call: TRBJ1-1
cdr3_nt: TGTGCCATCAGTGATGGGACAGGACCCATGAACACTGAAGCTTTCTTT
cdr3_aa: CAISDGTGPMNTEAFF

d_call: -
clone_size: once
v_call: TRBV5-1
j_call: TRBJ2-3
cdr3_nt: TGCGCCAGCAGCAGGACTCGGGGATCTTATACGCAGTATTTT
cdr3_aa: CASSRTRGSYTQYF

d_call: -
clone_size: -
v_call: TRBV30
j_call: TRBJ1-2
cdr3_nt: TGTGCCTGGACCATGTCGCCAGGAAGCTATGGCTACACCTTC
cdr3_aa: CAWTMSPGSYGYTF

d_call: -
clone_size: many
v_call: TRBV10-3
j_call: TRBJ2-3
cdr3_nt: TGTGCCATCAGTGAGCCCCACACAGATACGCAGTATTTT
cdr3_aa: CAISEPHTDTQYF

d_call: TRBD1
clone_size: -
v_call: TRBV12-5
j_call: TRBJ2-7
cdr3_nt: TGTGCTACTGCCGGGACAGGGTCTCGGGAGCAGTACTTC
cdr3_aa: CATAGTGSREQYF

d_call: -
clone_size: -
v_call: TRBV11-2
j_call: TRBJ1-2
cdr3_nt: TGTGCCAGCAGCTTAGACAGGGACTATGGCTACACCTTC
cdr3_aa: CASSLDRDYGYTF

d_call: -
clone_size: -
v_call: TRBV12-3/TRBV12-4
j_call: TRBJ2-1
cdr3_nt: TGTGCCAGCAGGCGACAGAGTGGTGAGCAGTTCTTC
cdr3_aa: CASRRQSGEQFF

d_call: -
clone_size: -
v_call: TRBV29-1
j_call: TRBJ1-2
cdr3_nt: TGCAGCGTTCGGAGAGGAGGCTACACCTTC
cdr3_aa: CSVRRGGYTF

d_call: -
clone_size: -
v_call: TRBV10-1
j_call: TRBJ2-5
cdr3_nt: TGCGCCAGCAGACAGGAGCCAGGCCAAGAGACCCAGTACTTC
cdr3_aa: CASRQEPGQETQYF

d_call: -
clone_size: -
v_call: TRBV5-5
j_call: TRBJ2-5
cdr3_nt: TGTGCCAGCAGACCCGACGGGGGAAACTACCAAGAGACCCAGTACTTC
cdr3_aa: CASRPDGGNYQETQYF

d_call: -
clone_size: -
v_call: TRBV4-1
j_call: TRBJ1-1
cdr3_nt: TGCGCCAGCAGCCACCGAGACAAACGGAACACTGAAGCTTTCTTT
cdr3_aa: CASSHRDKRNTEAFF

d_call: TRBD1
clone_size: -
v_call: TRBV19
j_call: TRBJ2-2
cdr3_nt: TGTGCCAGTAGGGTAACAGGGGGAGCGAACACCGGGGAGCTGTTTTTT
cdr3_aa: CASRVTGGANTGELFF

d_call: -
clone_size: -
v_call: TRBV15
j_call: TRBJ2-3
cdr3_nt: TGTGCCACCAGCAGAGGGGGGCGGGGGAACACAGATACGCAGTATTTT
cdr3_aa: CATSRGGRGNTDTQYF

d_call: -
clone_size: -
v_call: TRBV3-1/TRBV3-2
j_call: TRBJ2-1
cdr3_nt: TGTGCCAGCAGCCAAAGAGCGAATGAGCAGTTCTTC
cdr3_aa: CASSQRANEQFF

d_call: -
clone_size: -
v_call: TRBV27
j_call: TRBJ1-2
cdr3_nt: TGTGCCAGCAGTTTAGACGGCAGGGTAAATCATGGCTACACCTTC
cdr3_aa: CASSLDGRVNHGYTF

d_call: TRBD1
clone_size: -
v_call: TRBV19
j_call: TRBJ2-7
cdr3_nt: TGTGCCACTAAGGGACAGACCTACGAGCAGTACTTC
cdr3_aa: CATKGQTYEQYF

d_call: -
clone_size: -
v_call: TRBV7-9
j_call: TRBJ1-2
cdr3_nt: TGTGCCAGCAGCTTAGGACTAAACAGGGCTAACTATGGCTACACCTTC
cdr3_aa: CASSLGLNRANYGYTF

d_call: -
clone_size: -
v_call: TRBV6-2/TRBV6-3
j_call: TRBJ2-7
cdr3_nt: TGTGCCAGCAGTTACGGACACGGCGAGCAGTACTTC
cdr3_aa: CASSYGHGEQYF

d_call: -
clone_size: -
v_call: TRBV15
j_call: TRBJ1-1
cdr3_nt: TGTGCCACCAGCAGGACACTCCAGGGTCCTCCTGAAGCTTTCTTT
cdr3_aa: CATSRTLQGPPEAFF

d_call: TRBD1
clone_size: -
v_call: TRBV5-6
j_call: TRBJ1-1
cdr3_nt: TGTGCCAGCAGCTTAGACAGGGGATCCATGAACACTGAAGCTTTCTTT
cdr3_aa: CASSLDRGSMNTEAFF

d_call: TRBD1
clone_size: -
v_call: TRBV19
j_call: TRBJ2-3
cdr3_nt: TGTGCCAGTAGTACCCGTCCCGGGACAGGGGTGGGGCCCACAGATACGCAGTATTTT
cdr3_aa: CASSTRPGTGVGPTDTQYF